These T cell receptor beta chains were read from a single sample in a study of T cells in localized non-small cell lung cancer. Using immunoSEQ multiplex PCR, the repertoire was profiled, and TCRdb retains in-frame clones only, with some absent. The sample includes 20,000 to 25,000 clones, roughly nine tenths seen only once; the top ten take about an eighth. The sequencing used peripheral blood, collected before any cancer treatment. The receptors stem from a male donor at least 60 years old with stage I lung adenocarcinoma. CDR3s include the opening cysteine and the closing phenylalanine or tryptophan. A D gene is named only where the DNA matches it firmly. A row's size may be missing; if present it is once, few, many or a size class.

CDR3,DNA,J,length,V,D,size
CASSFAGAISSGANVLTF,TGTGCCAGCAGTTTTGCAGGGGCGATTAGCTCTGGGGCCAACGTCCTGACTTTC,TRBJ2-6,18,TRBV28,.,.
CASSAQGSNYGYTF,TGTGCCAGCAGTGCTCAGGGCTCAAACTATGGCTACACCTTC,TRBJ1-2,14,TRBV2,.,.
CACGDMNTEAFF,TGTGCTTGCGGGGATATGAACACTGAAGCTTTCTTT,TRBJ1-1,12,TRBV6-5,.,.
CASSASGGQGYEQYF,TGCGCCAGCAGTGCCTCGGGGGGACAGGGCTACGAGCAGTACTTC,TRBJ2-7,15,TRBV10-1,TRBD1,.
CASSLGGFSSYEQYF,TGTGCCAGCAGCTTAGGAGGTTTCAGCTCCTACGAGCAGTACTTC,TRBJ2-7,15,TRBV7-2,.,once
CASSADRAGANVLTF,TGTGCCAGTAGTGCTGACAGGGCTGGGGCCAACGTCCTGACTTTC,TRBJ2-6,15,TRBV19,TRBD1,.
CASARGPKNIQYF,TGTGCCAGTGCACGGGGGCCCAAAAACATTCAGTACTTC,TRBJ2-4,13,TRBV7-3,.,.
CASSSALSTDTQYF,TGTGCCAGCAGTTCAGCGCTCAGCACAGATACGCAGTATTTT,TRBJ2-3,14,TRBV6-6,.,.
CASSDTAEDQPQHF,TGTGCCAGCAGTGATACGGCAGAGGATCAGCCCCAGCATTTT,TRBJ1-5,14,TRBV2,.,.
CASSSAPGFSPRALGAGEQYF,TGTGCCAGCAGTTCCGCCCCGGGCTTTTCACCGAGGGCTTTAGGGGCGGGCGAGCAGTACTTC,TRBJ2-7,21,TRBV28,.,.
CASSSSGTGNTEAFF,TGCGCCAGCAGCTCTTCCGGGACTGGGAACACTGAAGCTTTCTTT,TRBJ1-1,15,TRBV5-1,.,.
CASSQTLGYGNIQYF,TGTGCCAGCAGCCAAACCCTCGGGTACGGAAACATTCAGTACTTC,TRBJ2-4,15,TRBV14,.,.
CAISAQGNTEAFF,TGTGCCATCAGTGCACAGGGTAACACTGAAGCTTTCTTT,TRBJ1-1,13,TRBV10-3,.,.
CASSSGGDTYEQFF,TGTGCCAGCAGCTCGGGGGGAGACACATATGAGCAGTTCTTC,TRBJ2-1,14,TRBV7-2,TRBD2,.
CASSVRGENEKLFF,TGTGCCAGCAGCGTAAGGGGCGAGAATGAAAAACTGTTTTTT,TRBJ1-4,14,TRBV9,.,.
CASSLAYSEGMAQYF,TGCGCCAGCAGCTTGGCGTACAGTGAGGGGATGGCCCAGTACTTC,TRBJ2-5,15,TRBV5-1,.,.
CASSPGGTSTDTQYF,TGTGCCAGCAGCCCCGGGGGGACTAGCACAGATACGCAGTATTTT,TRBJ2-3,15,TRBV11-3,TRBD2,.
CASSQEGTFNSPLHF,TGCGCCAGCAGCCAAGAGGGGACTTTTAATTCACCCCTCCACTTT,TRBJ1-6,15,TRBV4-3,.,.
CAWRGLSGANVLTF,TGTGCCTGGAGAGGCCTCTCTGGGGCCAACGTCCTGACTTTC,TRBJ2-6,14,TRBV30,.,.
CASSEAQTRWAEQYF,TGTGCCAGCAGTGAAGCGCAGACAAGGTGGGCCGAGCAGTACTTC,TRBJ2-7,15,TRBV6-1,.,.
CASSLAGLAGNIYEQYF,TGTGCCAGCAGCTTGGCCGGACTAGCGGGGAATATTTACGAGCAGTACTTC,TRBJ2-7,17,TRBV5-5,TRBD2,.
CASSPDGGGYGYTF,TGCGCCAGCAGCCCGGATGGGGGTGGGTATGGCTACACCTTC,TRBJ1-2,14,TRBV5-1,.,.